This T cell receptor (beta chain) derives from a study of T cell responses to AZD1222 COVID-19 vaccine. Study results and limitations: Repertoire sampling occurred only after the peak T cell response. Seropositive AZD1222 recipients at baseline numbered only five to seven. In the spike-specific TCR repertoire, nearly half reportedly target unmutated variant regions. The donors showed a predominance of white British ancestry and of females, with possible underestimation of clonal diversity.

Germline CDR1 reads SGHAT; CDR2 reads FQNNGV. The length of the CDR3 is 15 residues. The junction had 7 bases not matched to a gene; V was cut back by 1 base and J by 9 bases. Assay: immunoSEQ multiplex PCR; the TCRdb copy retains only in-frame clones and omits some. The sample lists about 150,000 clones, around nine tenths seen once, with under 4% in the top ten. With respect to this clone: Its cognate antigen is unknown.

The sequenced sample was peripheral blood, obtained 28 days after the second AZD1222 dose. The TCR originated in an adult who received the AZD1222 COVID-19 vaccine. The chain couples TRBV11-2 to TRBJ2-1, with 9 bases that match TRBD2. DNA for the CDR3: TGTGCCAGCAGCTTAGCGGTTAGCGGGAGCAGTGAGCAGTTCTTC. Protein: CASSLAVSGSSEQFF.